A single sample is the source of the 16 T cell receptor beta chains below, sequenced in a study of T cell changes during pregnancy in multiple sclerosis. Libraries were prepared by immunoSEQ multiplex PCR; TCRdb keeps only in-frame clonotypes and omits some of them. The sample yields 30,000 to 40,000 clones, 90% seen once. The sequenced sample was CD4+ T cells from peripheral blood mononuclear cells, obtained in the second trimester of pregnancy. The receptors originated from a female donor with multiple sclerosis, enrolled in a pregnancy study.

The chain uses TRBV5-5 and TRBJ1-2; no clear D. Per the germline V gene, CDR1 is SGHKS and CDR2 is YYEKEE (reference sequence). The CDR3 has 14 residues. Trimming took off 0 bases at V and 3 bases at J, with 9 bases between the two ends. The CDR3 sequence is CASSLGGSDYGYTF. In DNA form, the CDR3 reads TGTGCCAGCAGCTTGGGAGGTAGTGACTATGGCTACACCTTC.

The chain employs TRBV6-5 and TRBJ2-5, with 11 bases that match TRBD1. The CDR3 extends over 15 amino acids. CDR1 and CDR2 from the germline V gene are MNHEY and SVGAGI. With V trimmed by 0 bases and J by 6 bases, 3 bases remained unmatched. CDR3 amino acids: CASSYSADRGQTQYF. In DNA, the CDR3 is TGTGCCAGCAGTTACTCAGCGGACAGGGGGCAGACCCAGTACTTC.

This chain links TRBV5-1 with TRBJ1-2; tentatively, D is TRBD1 (6 bases). Germline V gene sequence: CDR1 SGHRS, CDR2 YFSETQ. V lost 0 bases, J lost 7 bases, and 10 bases lay in between. This CDR3 has 13 amino acids. Written as DNA, the CDR3 is TGCGCCAGCAGCTTGGCAGGGGAAGGTGGCTACACCTTC. Translation gives CASSLAGEGGYTF.

J is TRBJ2-1 and V is TRBV4-3; 7 bases are a match to TRBD2. Unmatched junction bases numbered 10, after V lost 4 bases and J lost 4 bases. CDR3 length equals 16 residues. Germline CDR1 is LGHNA and CDR2 is YSLEER. CDR3: CASSPTWLAEYNEQFF. DNA of the CDR3: TGCGCCAGCAGCCCGACGTGGCTAGCGGAGTACAATGAGCAGTTCTTC.

This chain joins TRBV7-9 and TRBJ2-2; the match to TRBD1 covers 8 bases. Trimming removed 1 base from V and 2 bases from J; junction bases left unmatched: 6. The CDR3 sequence is 17 residues long. Per germline, CDR1 SEHNR and CDR2 FQNEAQ (reference sequence). This CDR3 reads CASSLVWPGGNTGELFF. Here the CDR3 DNA reads TGTGCCAGCAGCTTAGTATGGCCAGGGGGCAACACCGGGGAGCTGTTTTTT.

The rearrangement links TRBV5-1 to TRBJ1-4; D perhaps matches TRBD1 (6 bases). V was clipped by 4 bases and J by 6 bases, with 10 bases between them. In germline, CDR1 is SGHRS, CDR2 YFSETQ. This CDR3 spans 13 amino acids. Here the CDR3 reads CASSQQGYEKLFF. In DNA, the CDR3 is TGCGCCAGCAGCCAACAGGGTTATGAAAAACTGTTTTTT. Full variable domain (rest looked up from reference TRBV5-1 and TRBJ1-4): KAGVTQTPRYLIKTRGQQVTLSCSPISGHRSVSWYQQTPGQGLQFLFEYFSETQRNKGNFPGRFSGRQFSNSRSEMNVSTLELGDSALYLCASSQQGYEKLFFGSGTQLSVL.

This clone was seen once. The chain carries TRBV5-1 and TRBJ2-3; 7 bases line up with TRBD1. V lost 2 bases, J lost 3 bases, and 6 bases stayed unmatched. Germline V gives CDR1 SGHRS, CDR2 YFSETQ. This CDR3 is built from 15 residues. CDR3 in DNA: TGCGCCAGCAGCTTCCGGGACAGAACTACAGATACGCAGTATTTT. Amino acid sequence: CASSFRDRTTDTQYF.

The chain couples TRBV5-1 to TRBJ2-5; D call uncertain. The CDR3 extends over 12 amino acids. Germline-derived CDR1 and CDR2 are SGHRS and YFSETQ. Deletions cut 0 bases from V and 3 bases from J, with 3 bases between. DNA for the CDR3: TGCGCCAGCAGCTTGGCCAAAGAGACCCAGTACTTC. Protein sequence: CASSLAKETQYF. The full variable domain, rest sourced from reference TRBV5-1 and TRBJ2-5, is KAGVTQTPRYLIKTRGQQVTLSCSPISGHRSVSWYQQTPGQGLQFLFEYFSETQRNKGNFPGRFSGRQFSNSRSEMNVSTLELGDSALYLCASSLAKETQYFGPGTRLLVL.

The chain recombines TRBV28 with TRBJ2-2, with D possibly being TRBD1 (5 bases). Germline lookup yields CDR1 MDHEN and CDR2 SYDVKM. Trimming pared 5 bases from V and 8 bases from J, leaving 15 bases between. This CDR3 region has 14 residues. CDR3 in amino acids: CASSARKGLGELFF. The CDR3 nucleotides are TGTGCCAGCAGTGCCCGCAAGGGGTTAGGGGAGCTGTTTTTT.

The sample holds a few counts of this clone. V is TRBV2 and J is TRBJ2-3, with 8 bases matching TRBD2. There are 14 residues in the CDR3. The germline gives CDR1 SNHLY, CDR2 FYNNEI. V was clipped by 6 bases and J by 4 bases; unmatched bases: 6. The CDR3 spells CASRIGLAADTQYF. As DNA, the CDR3 is TGTGCCAGCAGAATAGGACTAGCCGCAGATACGCAGTATTTT. Variable domain in full (rest from reference TRBV2 and TRBJ2-3): EPEVTQTPSHQVTQMGQEVILRCVPISNHLYFYWYRQILGQKVEFLVSFYNNEISEKSEIFDDQFSVERPDGSNFTLKIRSTKLEDSAMYFCASRIGLAADTQYFGPGTRLTVL.

This clone was seen a few times. In nucleotides, the CDR3 is TGCAGCGCTGGGGGCGGACAGGGCATCATGAACACTGAAGCTTTCTTT. Its protein is CSAGGGQGIMNTEAFF. The chain has TRBV29-1 and TRBJ1-1; 8 positions match TRBD1. The CDR3 is made up of 16 amino acids. The trim removed 7 bases at V and 0 bases at J, leaving 13 bases unmatched. CDR1 is SQVTM and CDR2 is ANQGSEA in the germline V gene.

The rearrangement uses TRBV5-1 and TRBJ2-7; 9 nucleotides match TRBD1. Germline-derived CDR1 and CDR2 are SGHRS and YFSETQ. J gave up 6 bases and V 4 bases, and 14 bases lay outside the gene matches. The CDR3 runs to 16 residues. The CDR3 sequence: CASSLYTGTGSPEQYF. Written as DNA, the CDR3 is TGCGCCAGCAGCCTATATACCGGGACAGGGAGTCCCGAGCAGTACTTC.

This clone was found once. The CDR3 DNA reads as TGTGCCAGCAGTTTAATTTCGAGAGGGCGTAACCAAGAGACCCAGTACTTC. It translates to CASSLISRGRNQETQYF. The rearrangement joins TRBV27 to TRBJ2-5; D is perhaps TRBD2 (5 bases). Trimming shortened V by 2 bases and J by 0 bases, and 16 bases separated the two germline ends. Germline lookup yields CDR1 MNHEY and CDR2 SMNVEV (reference sequence). The CDR3 covers 17 residues.

This clone was found once. V gene TRBV6-5 combines with J gene TRBJ1-2; 12 bases fit TRBD1. Germline lookup yields CDR1 MNHEY and CDR2 SVGAGI. The CDR3 loop spans 15 amino acids. Unmatched junction bases numbered 4, after V lost 0 bases and J lost 8 bases. CDR3 residues: CASSYSGQGARGYTF. The CDR3 DNA reads TGTGCCAGCAGTTACTCGGGACAGGGGGCGCGGGGCTACACCTTC.

The V gene is TRBV25-1, the J gene TRBJ2-1; TRBD1 matches at 11 bases. After removal of 1 base from V and 6 bases from J, the junction contained 5 bases not matched to a gene. The length of the CDR3 is 16 residues. CDR1 and CDR2 from the germline V gene are MGHDK and SYGVNS. The CDR3 spells CASSEFGGTGGNEQFF. The CDR3 DNA reads TGTGCCAGCAGTGAATTTGGGGGGACAGGGGGCAATGAGCAGTTCTTC.

The chain uses TRBV6-5 and TRBJ1-5; TRBD1 matches at 7 bases. The V segment lost 4 bases and the J segment 4 bases; nucleotides outside the gene matches: 4. The CDR3 sequence is 14 residues long. From germline, CDR1 is MNHEY and CDR2 SVGAGI. In nucleotides, the CDR3 is TGTGCCAGCAGTTCTGCGACAGGGAATCAGCCCCAGCATTTT. Its protein is CASSSATGNQPQHF.